Listed here are 8 T cell receptor beta chains from one sample, sequenced in a study of cytomegalovirus exposure and HLA in healthy donors. The repertoire was sequenced with immunoSEQ multiplex PCR; TCRdb's copy has only in-frame clones and lacks some. Of some 59,000 clones listed, roughly 87% are singletons. Sequencing input: PBMCs. The origin of the receptors is a woman aged 18 to 35 in good health and CMV-seronegative.

V is TRBV9 and J is TRBJ2-3; D not certain. Germline-derived CDR1 and CDR2 are SGDLS and YYNGEE. The length of the CDR3 is 12 residues. The V end lost 4 bases, the J end lost 3 bases, and 6 bases lay between the germline ends. The CDR3 reads CASSPTTDTQYF. The CDR3 DNA follows: TGTGCCAGCAGCCCAACAACAGATACGCAGTATTTT.

V and J are TRBV19 and TRBJ1-2; 8 positions match TRBD1. V lost 4 bases to trimming and J lost 2 bases; unmatched junction nucleotides: 6. Germline CDR1 is LNHDA and CDR2 is SQIVND (reference sequence). The CDR3 runs 15 residues. CDR3 DNA: TGTGCCAGTAGTAGGACAAGACAGGGGAACTATGGCTACACCTTC. It yields the protein CASSRTRQGNYGYTF. Together with reference TRBV19 and TRBJ1-2, the CDR3 gives the full variable domain: DGGITQSPKYLFRKEGQNVTLSCEQNLNHDAMYWYRQDPGQGLRLIYYSQIVNDFQKGDIAEGYSVSREKKESFPLTVTSAQKNPTAFYLCASSRTRQGNYGYTFGSGTRLTVV.

V gene TRBV19 combines with J gene TRBJ2-1, with TRBD1 identical over 9 bases. Germline values: CDR1 LNHDA, CDR2 SQIVND (reference sequence). The CDR3 runs to 13 residues. V lost 4 bases, J lost 11 bases, and 6 bases stayed unmatched. As DNA, the CDR3 is TGTGCCAGTAGTACGGGACAGGGAAACCAGCAGTTCTTC. It encodes CASSTGQGNQQFF.

J is TRBJ1-1 and V is TRBV6-5, with 7 nucleotides matching TRBD1. Germline CDR1 is MNHEY and CDR2 is SVGAGI. V shed 2 bases, J shed 0 bases, and the junction held 3 bases outside the gene matches. CDR3 length: 15 residues. CDR3 in DNA: TGTGCCAGCAGTTACACGACAGGGATGAACACTGAAGCTTTCTTT. Translated, it gives CASSYTTGMNTEAFF.

The chain combines TRBV30 with TRBJ2-6; possibly TRBD2 for D (5 bases). The CDR3 is 15 amino acids. Germline assignment: CDR1 GTSNPN and CDR2 SVGIG (reference sequence). V was cut by 0 bases and J by 2 bases, with 8 bases left in between. CDR3 sequence: CAWSVKAAGANVLTF. CDR3 DNA sequence: TGTGCCTGGAGTGTCAAAGCGGCTGGGGCCAACGTCCTGACTTTC.

The rearrangement links TRBV28 to TRBJ2-7; the match to TRBD2 covers 11 bases. Germline-derived CDR1 and CDR2 are MDHEN and SYDVKM. The CDR3 extends over 14 amino acids. V trimming: 6 bases; J trimming: 5 bases; junction bases outside the gene matches: 6. This CDR3 is CASSLAGGENEQYF. The CDR3 nucleotides read TGTGCCAGCAGCTTAGCGGGAGGGGAGAACGAGCAGTACTTC.

The V call is TRBV15, the J call TRBJ2-1, with D tentatively TRBD2 (7 bases). Germline values: CDR1 LNHNV, CDR2 YYDKDF (reference sequence). The CDR3 has 17 amino acids. Between the trimmed V and J ends, which lost 3 bases and 0 bases, there was a span of 15 bases. The DNA for the CDR3 is TGTGCCACCAGCAGCCTCAGGAGGGGGGGCTCCTACAATGAGCAGTTCTTC. It codes for CATSSLRRGGSYNEQFF.

The chain carries TRBV6-1 and TRBJ1-1; D gene unclear. The CDR3 is made up of 15 amino acids. V lost 2 bases to trimming and J lost 1 base, with 11 bases between them. Germline lookup yields CDR1 MNHNS and CDR2 SASEGT. Here the CDR3 DNA reads TGTGCCAGCAGTGAAAGATACTATTCGAACACTGAAGCTTTCTTT. It yields the protein CASSERYYSNTEAFF.